This TCR beta chain was captured by sequencing in a study of human T cells and chemical hapten exposure. Notes on the study in general: High-frequency TCRs, those above 1 in 1000, stayed the same after DPC sensitization. Because all patients had alopecia, their immune responses might differ from healthy ones. Relative to controls, expanded TCRs formed significantly more large CDR3 similarity clusters.

The CDR3 spans 15 residues. J gave up 2 bases and V 1 base, and 5 bases lay outside the gene matches. The germline CDR1 and CDR2 sequences are SQVTM and ANQGSEA. Indicated time point: patch test 3, about 24 weeks after DPC sensitization. Described treatment: therapeutic diphenylcyclopropenone sensitization with weekly scalp DPC. With respect to this clonotype: Its matching antigen is unknown.

It was the library that attached unique molecular identifiers to individual cDNA molecules. TCRdb called the RACE reads again in MiXCR, with one record for every CDR3 protein. The sample carries 80,000 to 100,000 distinct CDR3 sequences, roughly 10% recorded once. This material consisted of whole blood, taken in connection with sensitization to the hapten diphenylcyclopropenone (DPC). The receptor was isolated from a woman aged 45-65 years with alopecia areata. Some clones in this sample may be carry-over from other donors' samples. The chain employs TRBV29-1 and TRBJ2-3; 8 bases agree with TRBD1. For the CDR3, the DNA is TGCAGCGTTGAAGGCGACAGGGGAATCACAGATACGCAGTATTTT. This encodes CSVEGDRGITDTQYF.